This T cell receptor beta chain was sequenced for a study of cytomegalovirus exposure and HLA in healthy donors (dated by TCRdb to 2016 to 2017). About the study as a whole: In an earlier analysis of roughly 500 of the donors, roughly 300 Gb of sequence data and 95 million to 130 million unique TCR beta sequences from approximately 180 million T cells were reported. Roughly 300 gigabases of sequencing data and approximately 84 million unique TCR sequences were included in an early release covering 550 to 800 HLA-typed donors. The genetic ancestry cluster associated with self-reported Caucasian donors included 81% of the 398 genotyped donors. The study aimed to test whether signatures of past pathogen exposure could be identified by cataloging public T cell receptors. The study profiled the T cell repertoires of 500 to 800 subjects by immunosequencing and related them to cytomegalovirus serostatus. In addition to the first cohort of around 670 subjects, a separate validation cohort of 120 different subjects was used. To predict cytomegalovirus infection status, the study brought together high-throughput TCR immunosequencing, statistical association of individual TCRs with disease status, and machine learning. In a later analysis, previously published TCR beta repertoires from 666 donors were re-analyzed and high-resolution HLA genotyping was added so that TCR occurrence patterns could be studied. The later analysis used no new phenotypic data to find candidate immune exposures, relying instead on TCR beta sequences and their occurrence across donors. An earlier analysis of fewer than 700 of the donors applied high-throughput TCR beta sequencing to assess whether each TCR beta V gene segment acted as functional or pseudogenic. Donor age, sex, ethnicity and CMV serostatus were compiled alongside the repertoire data. Genome-wide SNP genotypes for about 55% of the roughly 670 donors were used in a later genetic analysis, which treated that subset as a discovery cohort. All discovery cohort repertoires had been generated using a single sequencing platform. HLA typing covered class I and class II loci at four-digit resolution. The number of donors typed differed by locus, with 629-630 for A, B, C, DRB1 and DQB1, around 500 for DQA1, 600 to 610 for DPA1, and 472 for DPB1. Roughly 5 DR-DQ haplotypes were handled as single units for association and clustering, since linkage in the cohort was strong. Among about 390 genotyped donors of the cohort, an average of approximately 240,000 unique TCR beta nucleotide sequences were sequenced per donor, roughly 18% of them non-productive. Findings and caveats that apply to the study as a whole: Because the 87-base-pair reads could not distinguish some IMGT-functional V segments, including TRBV6-2 and TRBV6-3, those segments were excluded. An association between a missense DCLRE1C variant and V-gene and J-gene trimming of TCR beta chains was found in a later genetic analysis and replicated in an independent cohort. The only immune exposure information available for the cohort was CMV serostatus. A group of highly shared sequence variants was considered likely to be a technical artifact of the sequencing pipeline. Because HLA typing was unavailable for some donors at each locus, only the typed subset was used in association tests. In a later analysis, most CMV-associated TCR beta chains were found to appear HLA-restricted, with HLA associations seemingly driven largely by CMV exposure. In a later analysis, HLA-associated TCR beta chains showed more clonal expansion and lower generation probabilities than non-associated chains that were equally common. Broadly in line with IMGT annotations, most TCR beta V segments showed up in productive rearrangements about 87% or about 30% of the time in an earlier analysis of around 550 of the donors. Only TCR beta chains were sequenced in this cohort, and the absence of alpha or paired-chain data limited detectable features. The earlier analysis of 450 to 700 of the donors excluded 15 to 20 rarely observed V segments, including chromosome 9 orphons, because counts were too low. The classifier was reported to diagnose cytomegalovirus status with high specificity and sensitivity in both the original and validation cohorts. In a later genetic analysis, fewer N-insertions in productive TCRs were reported among donors in an Asian-associated ancestry cluster than the roughly 700-donor mean. In a later analysis, TCR association rates were found to vary across HLA loci, with the most associated TCRs seen for DRB1 alleles and the fewest for HLA-C alleles. Sequencing depth was assumed to be roughly uniform across donors in the presence/absence analyses, though that assumption may not hold. A later analysis associated 16,951 TCR beta sequences with specific HLA alleles at a false discovery rate of 0.05. Several of the top co-occurrence clusters appeared to be linked to parvovirus B19, influenza, CMV and Epstein-Barr virus, according to a later analysis. While some public TCRs were present in many individuals, most TCR sequences turned up only very rarely across donors. A few of the identified cytomegalovirus-associated TCR beta chains were confirmed in vitro to be specific for cytomegalovirus antigens. Strong co-occurrence of HLA alleles, especially DR and DQ, made assigning TCR associations to individual alleles difficult. The study gave a list of 150 to 200 TCR beta chains associated with cytomegalovirus. Linkage disequilibrium might explain the correlated functional status among segregating V segments, but an unknown experimental factor could not be excluded. The authors suggested that the approach could potentially be generalized to other disease states and immunological phenotypes. A further reported finding was that TCR beta sequences accurately predicted the HLA-A and HLA-B alleles for most subjects in the first cohort.

CDR1 and CDR2, per the germline V gene, are MGHRA and YSYEKL. V is pruned by 4 bases and J by 6 bases, leaving 4 bases of the junction without a gene match. The CDR3 holds 16 amino acids from the cysteine to the phenylalanine. Kept here is only the CDR3 DNA, which spans 48 bases and is read in frame from base 1. Library preparation used the immunoSEQ multiplex PCR assay. The multiplex PCR relied on a mix of 60 forward primers for TCR Vbeta segments and 13 reverse primers for TCR Jbeta segments. The CDR3 region of rearranged TCR beta genes was amplified from genomic DNA by a multiplex PCR assay. On the Illumina HiSeq System, the amplified TCR beta libraries were sequenced as 87-base-pair reads. On the authors' methods: Across the 670 or so repertoires, a later analysis counted some 81 million unique TCR beta chains, roughly 11 million of which were shared by at least two donors. Raw reads were error-corrected and collapsed into unique sequences with a nearest-neighbor algorithm that merged closely related sequences to remove PCR and sequencing errors. V, D and J gene segments were assigned by aligning CDR3 sequences to IMGT reference sequences. For a sequence to be retained, a match of at least six nucleotides was required to both a V gene segment and a J gene segment. Rearrangements were classified as productive when the CDR3 lacked stop codons and remained in frame with V and J, and all other rearrangements were classified as non-productive. Following IMGT convention, CDR3 was defined as the stretch from the second conserved V-encoded cysteine to the conserved J-encoded phenylalanine. Sequences without an unambiguous match to a single V gene segment were excluded from the earlier analysis of several hundred of the donors. In an earlier analysis of 587 of the donors, V segments were called functional above 56.7% productive rearrangements and were called segregating when the between-donor standard deviation exceeded 5%. A statistical classification framework was built for diagnosing cytomegalovirus status from the catalog of TCR beta chain sequences. A later analysis assigned V and J genes by comparing TCR nucleotide sequences with IMGT/GENE-DB human TR gene sequences. Using the TCRdist pipeline, a later analysis assigned CDR3 sequences along with most-parsimonious VDJ recombination scenarios. A later analysis defined each TCR beta chain by its CDR3 amino acid sequence plus V-gene family, and excluded reads lacking a unique V-gene family. A later analysis removed several hundred highly shared, low-generation-probability nucleotide sequences to deal with suspected cross-contamination and a sequencing artifact. A later analysis calculated a clonal expansion index for each public chain from normalized within-repertoire ranks of inferred template counts. In a later analysis, generation probabilities were computed with a VDJ recombination model fitted to out-of-frame rearrangements, and the resulting probabilities were checked against IGoR. In a later analysis, TCR-TCR, TCR-HLA and TCR-CMV co-occurrence was scored with hypergeometric tests, and a repertoire-size bias correction was applied to TCR pairs. In a later analysis, false discovery rates were estimated by permuting HLA or CMV assignments 20 times. A later analysis grouped co-occurring TCRs with DBSCAN, adding TCRdist sequence similarity when clustering within HLA-allele-positive subsets. Co-occurrence clustering excluded repertoires with fewer than 30,000 or more than 120,000 public chains, plus five with anomalous nucleotide sharing. Drawn from immuneACCESS, this table holds only the in-frame rearrangements with V and J called that TCRdb kept. Clones are partly lost; checked studies trace under half to an unresolved V gene and leave the rest unexplained. That table gives V, J and clone size, and the DNA gave D and trimming. The sample table records approximately 150,000 clones; 73% of these occur just once. The ten biggest clones cover approximately 5.6% of the sample.

In total, approximately 690 healthy bone marrow donors made up the cohort. At the time of sampling, all cohort members were nominally healthy, though unrecorded immune exposures were likely present. The donor tested CMV seropositive and was one of the 289 seropositive cohort members. A peripheral blood sample was provided by each donor, and peripheral blood mononuclear cells were used for TCR beta sequencing. The Qiagen DNeasy Blood Extraction Kit was used to extract genomic DNA from the blood cell samples. Comment on this clone: There is no known antigen for this receptor. No base qualities exist here, and no much larger clone lies one base off it.

The sequence derives from a woman between 18 and 29 years old in good health and CMV-seropositive. The chain is made from TRBV4-1 and TRBJ2-2, with 14 middle bases fitting TRBD2. Input material: PBMCs. The CDR3 has the sequence CASSRLAGGPAGELFF. Here is the DNA: TGCGCCAGCAGCCGACTAGCGGGGGGGCCGGCCGGGGAGCTGTTTTTT.